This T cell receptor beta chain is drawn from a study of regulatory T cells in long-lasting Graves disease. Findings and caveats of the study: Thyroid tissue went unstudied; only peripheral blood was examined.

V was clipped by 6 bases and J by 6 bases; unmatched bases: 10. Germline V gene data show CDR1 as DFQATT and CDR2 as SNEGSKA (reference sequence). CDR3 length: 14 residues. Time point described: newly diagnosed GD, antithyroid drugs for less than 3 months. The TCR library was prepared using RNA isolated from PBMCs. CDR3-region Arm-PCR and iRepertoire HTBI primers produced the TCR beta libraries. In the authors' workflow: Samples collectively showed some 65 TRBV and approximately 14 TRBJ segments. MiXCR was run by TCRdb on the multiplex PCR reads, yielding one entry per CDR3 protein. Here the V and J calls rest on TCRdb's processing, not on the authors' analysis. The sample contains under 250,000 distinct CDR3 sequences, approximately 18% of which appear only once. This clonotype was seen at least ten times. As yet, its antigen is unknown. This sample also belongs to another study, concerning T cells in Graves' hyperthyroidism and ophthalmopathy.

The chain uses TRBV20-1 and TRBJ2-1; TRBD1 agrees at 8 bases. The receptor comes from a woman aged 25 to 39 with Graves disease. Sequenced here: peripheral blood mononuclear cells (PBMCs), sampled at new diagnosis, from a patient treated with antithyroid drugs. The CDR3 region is CSASRLTGGNEQFF. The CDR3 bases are TGCAGTGCCAGCCGCCTCACAGGGGGCAATGAGCAGTTCTTC.